The clone carrying this T cell receptor beta chain turned up a few times. The antigen is unknown. Around 530 ng RNA was reverse transcribed with alpha and beta constant-region primers. Each of the alpha and beta chains got its own library through chain-specific third strand synthesis with indices. MiXCR, applied by TCRdb to the 5' RACE reads, yields one record per CDR3 protein. The sample comprises roughly 18,000 distinct CDR3 sequences, roughly 9% of which are singletons, and approximately 7.1% rests with the top ten. This sample was taken from a study of HIV-infected patients and healthy controls. Study-level results: Healthy control repertoires had roughly threefold more distinct CDR3s than untreated HIV+ repertoires, and higher Shannon diversity. The seeming recovery of the Gini index after therapy in HIV-infected patients vanished in size-matched data. With just sixteen HIV-infected individuals processed, the findings' generality was considered strongly limited.

No cell fractionation was done, so the repertoire covers all unsorted peripheral blood T cells. RNA came from roughly 2.5 ml of peripheral blood. The sequence was obtained from an adult in good health. The sequenced sample was blood.

The CDR3 coding sequence is TGTGCCAGCAGTTTGGAAAGGGGGCTGGGAAAACTGTTTTTT. It is translated as CASSLERGLGKLFF. This chain joins TRBV27 and TRBJ1-4; 7 nucleotides align to TRBD1. Germline V CDR1 and CDR2: MNHEY, SMNVEV (reference sequence). There are 14 residues in the CDR3. The ends lost 3 bases at V and 10 bases at J; junction bases unmatched: 8.